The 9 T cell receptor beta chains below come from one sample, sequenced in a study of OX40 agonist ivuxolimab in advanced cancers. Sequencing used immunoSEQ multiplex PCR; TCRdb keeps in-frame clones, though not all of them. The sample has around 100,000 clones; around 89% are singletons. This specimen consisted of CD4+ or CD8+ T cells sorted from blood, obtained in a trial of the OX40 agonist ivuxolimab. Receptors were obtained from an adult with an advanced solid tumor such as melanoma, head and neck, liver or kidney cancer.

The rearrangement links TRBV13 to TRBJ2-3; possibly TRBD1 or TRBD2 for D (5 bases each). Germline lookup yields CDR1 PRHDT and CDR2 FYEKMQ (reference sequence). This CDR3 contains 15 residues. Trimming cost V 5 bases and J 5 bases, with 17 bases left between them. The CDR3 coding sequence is TGTGCCAGCAGCCCCCGGGGCCCACTTGGAGATACGCAGTATTTT. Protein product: CASSPRGPLGDTQYF.

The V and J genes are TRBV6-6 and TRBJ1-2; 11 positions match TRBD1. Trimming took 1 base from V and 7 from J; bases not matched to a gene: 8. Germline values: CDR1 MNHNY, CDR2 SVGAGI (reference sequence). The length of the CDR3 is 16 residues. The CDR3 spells CASSYYGGQGGSGYTF. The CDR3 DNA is TGTGCCAGCAGTTACTATGGGGGACAGGGGGGATCTGGCTACACCTTC.

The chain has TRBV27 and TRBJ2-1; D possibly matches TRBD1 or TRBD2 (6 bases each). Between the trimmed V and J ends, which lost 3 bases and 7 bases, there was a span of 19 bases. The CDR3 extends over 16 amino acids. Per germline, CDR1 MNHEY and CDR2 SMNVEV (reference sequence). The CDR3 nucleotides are TGTGCCAGCAGTTTGGAGACAGGAGGGAGCAGGAATGAGCAGTTCTTC. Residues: CASSLETGGSRNEQFF.

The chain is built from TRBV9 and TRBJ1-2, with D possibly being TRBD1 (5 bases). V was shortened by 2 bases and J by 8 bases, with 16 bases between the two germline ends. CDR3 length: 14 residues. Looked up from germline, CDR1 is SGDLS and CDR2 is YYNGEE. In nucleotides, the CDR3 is TGTGCCAGCAGCGTTGCAGGTTCCGGGGGAGGCTACACCTTC. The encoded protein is CASSVAGSGGGYTF.

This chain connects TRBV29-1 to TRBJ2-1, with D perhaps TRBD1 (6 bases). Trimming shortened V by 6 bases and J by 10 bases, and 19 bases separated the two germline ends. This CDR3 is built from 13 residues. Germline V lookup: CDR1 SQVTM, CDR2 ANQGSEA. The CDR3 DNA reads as TGCAGCGTCCGACTAAGAGGACAGACCGAGCAGTTCTTC. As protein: CSVRLRGQTEQFF.

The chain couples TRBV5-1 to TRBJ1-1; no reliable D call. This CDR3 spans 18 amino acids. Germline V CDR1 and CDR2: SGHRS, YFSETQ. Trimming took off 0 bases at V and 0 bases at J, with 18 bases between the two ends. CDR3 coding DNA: TGCGCCAGCAGCTTGGGACGCAATCACGGGTCCCTGAACACTGAAGCTTTCTTT. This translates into CASSLGRNHGSLNTEAFF.

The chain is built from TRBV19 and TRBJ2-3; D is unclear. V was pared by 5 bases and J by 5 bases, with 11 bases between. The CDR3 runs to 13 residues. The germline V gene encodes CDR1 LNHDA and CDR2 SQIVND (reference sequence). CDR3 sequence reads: CASSPRPGDTQYF. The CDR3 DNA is TGTGCCAGTAGTCCTCGACCGGGAGATACGCAGTATTTT.

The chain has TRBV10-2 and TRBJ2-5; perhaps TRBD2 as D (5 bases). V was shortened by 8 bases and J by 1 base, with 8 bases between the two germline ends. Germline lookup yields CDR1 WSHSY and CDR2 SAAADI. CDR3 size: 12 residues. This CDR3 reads CASGRGQETQYF. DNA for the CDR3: TGCGCCAGCGGACGGGGCCAAGAGACCCAGTACTTC.

Written as DNA, the CDR3 is TGTGCCAGCAGTGATAGCAGGGGAAGGGGTCAGCCCCAGCATTTT. Protein: CASSDSRGRGQPQHF. The genes are TRBV2 and TRBJ1-5; D possibly corresponds to TRBD1 (6 bases). CDR1 is SNHLY, CDR2 FYNNEI, per germline. Trimming pared 3 bases from V and 6 bases from J, leaving 15 bases between. This CDR3 is 15 amino acids long.